The present TCR beta chain was sequenced within a study of T-cell memory formation after mild COVID-19. Whole-study results and caveats: CM and EM subsets held most contracting CD4+ clones; EMRA held CD8+ ones. While clones contracting from day 15 to 85 were balanced between CD4 and CD8, later expanders leaned CD4+. Some clones that responded turned up in pre-infection memory, which suggests that cross-reactive memory joined in.

Using constant-segment primers, 5'RACE produced TCR alpha and TCR beta cDNA libraries carrying sample barcodes and UMIs. Using its own MiXCR run on the 5' RACE reads, TCRdb lists one record per CDR3 protein. The sample lists more than 250,000 distinct CDR3 sequences, roughly 17% occurring once. The CDR3 totals 13 residues. Germline V lookup: CDR1 SGHRS, CDR2 YFSETQ. V was pared by 7 bases and J by 0 bases, with 10 bases between. This clonotype appeared a few times. The antigen is undetermined. The sequence came from a man aged 18 to 30 who had mild COVID-19 (a few samples of this study predate the infection). Cell type and time point are not known. Sequencing input: PBMCs or a T cell subset sorted from them (not recorded which). The V call is TRBV5-1, the J call TRBJ1-1; D may be TRBD1 (6 bases). In DNA form, the CDR3 reads TGCGCCAGCCGGGAGGGGGTGAACACTGAAGCTTTCTTT. Its protein is CASREGVNTEAFF.